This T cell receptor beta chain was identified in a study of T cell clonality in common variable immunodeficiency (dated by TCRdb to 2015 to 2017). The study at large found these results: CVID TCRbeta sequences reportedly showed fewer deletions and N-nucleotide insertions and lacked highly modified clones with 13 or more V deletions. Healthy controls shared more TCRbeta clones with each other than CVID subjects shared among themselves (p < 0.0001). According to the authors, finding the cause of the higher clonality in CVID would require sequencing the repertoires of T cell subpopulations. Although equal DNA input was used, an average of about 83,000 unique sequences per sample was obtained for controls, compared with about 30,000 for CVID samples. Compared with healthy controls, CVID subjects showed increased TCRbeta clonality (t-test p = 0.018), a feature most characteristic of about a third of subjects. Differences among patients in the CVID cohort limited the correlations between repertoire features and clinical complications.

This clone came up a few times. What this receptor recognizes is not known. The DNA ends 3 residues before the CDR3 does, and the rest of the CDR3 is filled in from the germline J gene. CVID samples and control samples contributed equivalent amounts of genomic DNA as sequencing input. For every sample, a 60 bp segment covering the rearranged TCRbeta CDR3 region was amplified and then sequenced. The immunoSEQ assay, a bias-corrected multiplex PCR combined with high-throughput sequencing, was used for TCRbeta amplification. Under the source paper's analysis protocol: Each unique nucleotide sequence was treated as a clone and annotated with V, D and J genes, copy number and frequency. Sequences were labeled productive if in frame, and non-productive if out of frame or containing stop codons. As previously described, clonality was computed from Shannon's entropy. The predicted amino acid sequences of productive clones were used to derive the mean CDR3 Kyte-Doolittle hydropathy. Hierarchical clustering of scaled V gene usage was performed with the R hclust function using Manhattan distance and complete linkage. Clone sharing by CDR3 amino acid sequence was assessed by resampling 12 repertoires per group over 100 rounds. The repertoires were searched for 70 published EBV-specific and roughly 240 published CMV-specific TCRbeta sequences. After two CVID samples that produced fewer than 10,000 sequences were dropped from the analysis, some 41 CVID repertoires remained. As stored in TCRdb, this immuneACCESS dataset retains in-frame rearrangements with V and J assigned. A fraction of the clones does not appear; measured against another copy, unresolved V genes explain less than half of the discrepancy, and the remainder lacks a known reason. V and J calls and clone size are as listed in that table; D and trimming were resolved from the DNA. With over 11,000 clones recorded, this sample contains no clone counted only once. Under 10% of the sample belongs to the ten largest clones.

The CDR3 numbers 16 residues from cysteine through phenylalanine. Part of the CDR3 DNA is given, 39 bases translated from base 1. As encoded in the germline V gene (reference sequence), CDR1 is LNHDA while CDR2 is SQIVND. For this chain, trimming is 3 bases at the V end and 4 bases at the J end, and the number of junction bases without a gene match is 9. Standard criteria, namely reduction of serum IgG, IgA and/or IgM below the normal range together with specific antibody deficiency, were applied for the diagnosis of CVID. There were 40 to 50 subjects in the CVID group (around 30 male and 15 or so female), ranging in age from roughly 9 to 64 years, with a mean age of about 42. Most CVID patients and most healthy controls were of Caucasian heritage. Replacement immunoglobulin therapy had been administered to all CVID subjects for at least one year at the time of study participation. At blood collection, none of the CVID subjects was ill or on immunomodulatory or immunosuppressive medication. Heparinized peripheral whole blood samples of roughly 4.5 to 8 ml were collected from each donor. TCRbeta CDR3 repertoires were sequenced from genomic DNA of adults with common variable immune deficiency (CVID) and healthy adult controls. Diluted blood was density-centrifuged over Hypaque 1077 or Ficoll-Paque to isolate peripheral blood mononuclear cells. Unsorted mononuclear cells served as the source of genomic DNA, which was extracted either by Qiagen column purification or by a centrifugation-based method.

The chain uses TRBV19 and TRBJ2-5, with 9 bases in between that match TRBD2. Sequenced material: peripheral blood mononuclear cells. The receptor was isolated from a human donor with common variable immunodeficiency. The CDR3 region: CASSIGGGGAGETQYF. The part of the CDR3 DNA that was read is TGTGCCAGTAGTATCGGGGGCGGGGGGGCCGGAGAGACC.